These 5 T cell receptor beta chains share one sample of origin, sequenced in a study of blood T cell repertoires in COVID-19. TCRdb keeps only in-frame clones here, not all; method: immunoSEQ multiplex PCR. The table has more than 70,000 clones, roughly 90% seen once; the top ten hold roughly 3.1%. Source material: peripheral blood. The receptors here all came from a woman between 50 and 59 years old with active or convalescent COVID-19.

V is TRBV6-5 and J is TRBJ2-1; possibly TRBD2 for D (5 bases). Germline CDR1 MNHEY, CDR2 SVGAGI. This CDR3 is 15 amino acids long. V shed 7 bases and J shed 4 bases, with 17 bases lying between them. CDR3 loop: CASTAGPTIYNEQFF. CDR3 in DNA: TGTGCCAGCACGGCGGGCCCTACAATTTACAATGAGCAGTTCTTC.

This sequence joins TRBV4-1 and TRBJ1-6; tentative D call: TRBD1 (6 bases). CDR3 size: 14 residues. V gave up 1 base and J gave up 9 bases, with 10 bases separating them. From germline, CDR1 is MGHRA and CDR2 YSYEKL. The CDR3 DNA is TGCGCCAGCAGCCAAGTTGGGGGCGGTTCACCCCTCCACTTT. Translating gives CASSQVGGGSPLHF.

The chain joins TRBV4-2 to TRBJ1-5; maybe TRBD1 (6 bases). CDR3 length equals 14 residues. From germline, CDR1 is LGHNA and CDR2 YNFKEQ. The germline V and J ends were trimmed by 4 bases and 6 bases, with 13 bases remaining between them. CDR3 region: CASSRYRDLQPQHF. The CDR3 DNA is TGTGCCAGCAGCCGTTACAGGGATCTTCAGCCCCAGCATTTT.

V gene TRBV5-1 combines with J gene TRBJ1-2; a weak D match, TRBD1 (6 bases). V gave up 4 bases and J gave up 0 bases, with 10 bases separating them. The CDR3 has 14 residues. Germline V gene sequence: CDR1 SGHRS, CDR2 YFSETQ. The CDR3 loop is CASSRTVTNYGYTF. In nucleotides, the CDR3 is TGCGCCAGCAGCCGGACAGTTACTAACTATGGCTACACCTTC.

This chain connects TRBV9 to TRBJ2-3, with unresolved D. The length of the CDR3 is 16 residues. V lost 0 bases, J lost 0 bases, and 11 bases lay in between. Germline CDR1 SGDLS, CDR2 YYNGEE. The CDR3 bases are TGTGCCAGCAGCGTAGGCGCCGTCGCTAGCACAGATACGCAGTATTTT. Its translation is CASSVGAVASTDTQYF.